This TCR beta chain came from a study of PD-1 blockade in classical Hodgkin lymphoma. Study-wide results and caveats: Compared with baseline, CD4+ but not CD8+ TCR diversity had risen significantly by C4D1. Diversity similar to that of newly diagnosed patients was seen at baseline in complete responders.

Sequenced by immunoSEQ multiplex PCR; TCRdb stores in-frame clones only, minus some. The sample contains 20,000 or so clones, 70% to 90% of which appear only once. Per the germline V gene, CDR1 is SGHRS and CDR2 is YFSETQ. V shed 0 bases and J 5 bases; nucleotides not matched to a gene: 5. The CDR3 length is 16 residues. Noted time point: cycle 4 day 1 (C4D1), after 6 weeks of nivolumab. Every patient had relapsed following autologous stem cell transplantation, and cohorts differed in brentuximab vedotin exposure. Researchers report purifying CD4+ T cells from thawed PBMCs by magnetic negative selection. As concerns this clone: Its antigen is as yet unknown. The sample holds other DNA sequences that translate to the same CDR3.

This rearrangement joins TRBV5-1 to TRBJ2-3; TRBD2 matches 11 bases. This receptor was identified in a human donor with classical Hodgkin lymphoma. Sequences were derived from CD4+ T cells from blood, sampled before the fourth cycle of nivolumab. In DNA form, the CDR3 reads TGCGCCAGCAGCTTGGAACTAGCGGGAGAGAGAGATACGCAGTATTTT. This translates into CASSLELAGERDTQYF.